Listed below are T cell receptor beta chains from one sample, sequenced in a study of T cell repertoires in cytomegalovirus infection. In TCRdb, the reads were re-called with MiXCR into one record per CDR3 protein. The table shows hundreds of thousands of distinct CDR3 sequences, with about a tenth occurring only once. Material: PBMCs. The receptors were gathered from a human donor in good health (CMV status not recorded). Some clones in this sample may be carry-over from other donors' samples. The CDR3 runs from the conserved cysteine through the conserved F or W. The D gene is left open where the match is weak. Rows may omit the clone size; those that give it use once, few, many or a size class.

TRBV20-1	.	TRBJ2-4	.	TGCAGTGCTGACCTGTCACCTAGGGGAGCCAAAAACATTCAGTACTTC	CSADLSPRGAKNIQYF
TRBV6-5	.	TRBJ1-1	many	TGTGCCAGCAGCTCCGGGGGACCCATTGAAGCTTTCTTT	CASSSGGPIEAFF
TRBV5-1	.	TRBJ1-3	many	TGCGCCAGCAGTCAGGACACCTTGTCTGGAAACACCATATATTTT	CASSQDTLSGNTIYF
TRBV27	.	TRBJ1-2	many	TGTGCCAGCAGCCGACAGGATTACTATGGCTACACCTTC	CASSRQDYYGYTF
TRBV7-8	TRBD1	TRBJ1-4	many	TGTGCCAGCAGCCCGGGACAGGGCTGGGAAAAACTGTTTTTT	CASSPGQGWEKLFF
TRBV29-1	.	TRBJ2-1	.	TGCAGCGTCAGCGACTATCTGGGGCGCGTGAATGAGCAGTTCTTC	CSVSDYLGRVNEQFF
TRBV6-2/TRBV6-3	.	TRBJ1-2	few	TGTGCCAGCACCGTCGGGGGGCCTTATGGCTACACCTTC	CASTVGGPYGYTF
TRBV3-1	.	TRBJ2-7	few	TGTGCCAGCAGCCGGACAGAGTCCTACGAGCAGTACTTC	CASSRTESYEQYF
TRBV7-4	.	TRBJ1-5	.	TGTGCCAGCAGCCCGGAGTATTTGGGGGCTGGGCAGCCCCAGCATTTT	CASSPEYLGAGQPQHF
TRBV24-1	TRBD1	TRBJ1-1	many	TGTGCCACCAGTGGTAGACAGGGGGCGAACACTGAAGCTTTCTTT	CATSGRQGANTEAFF
TRBV28	.	TRBJ1-1	many	TGTGCCAGCAGCACCTGGACTGAAGCTTTCTTT	CASSTWTEAFF
TRBV29-1	TRBD1	TRBJ2-7	.	TGCAGCGCCTCCGGGACAGGGGTCTACGAGCAGTACTTC	CSASGTGVYEQYF
TRBV7-9	.	TRBJ2-7	many	TGTGCCAGCAGCTACTACCGGGACGGAGCCTACGAGCAGTACTTC	CASSYYRDGAYEQYF
TRBV6-1	.	TRBJ1-5	many	TGTGCCAGCAGTGGACAGTCTAGCAATCAGCCCCAGCATTTT	CASSGQSSNQPQHF
TRBV28	TRBD1	TRBJ1-5	many	TGTGCCAGCAGTTTAGGGGGACAGCTAGGAGGCAATCAGCCCCAGCATTTT	CASSLGGQLGGNQPQHF
TRBV5-4	.	TRBJ2-1	many	TGTGCCAGCAGCCCAGGAGGTATCCCCCGCTCCTACAATGAGCAGTTCTTC	CASSPGGIPRSYNEQFF
TRBV7-9	.	TRBJ2-6	many	TGTGCCAGCAGCTTAGTTGGGCGGACAGCTGGGGCCAACGTCCTGACTTTC	CASSLVGRTAGANVLTF
TRBV7-2	TRBD1	TRBJ1-1	medium-sized	TGTGCCAGCAGCGAGGGGACAGTCACTGAAGCTTTCTTT	CASSEGTVTEAFF
TRBV12-3/TRBV12-4	.	TRBJ1-2	many	TGTGCCAGCAGTTCGATAGACTATGGCTACACCTTC	CASSSIDYGYTF
TRBV14	.	TRBJ2-5	few	TGTGCCAGCAGCCTTAACCGGGGGCAGCAAGAGACCCAGTACTTC	CASSLNRGQQETQYF
TRBV29-1	.	TRBJ2-1	many	TGCAGCGCACCCCCGTGGGCAGGCTCTTACAATGAGCAGTTCTTC	CSAPPWAGSYNEQFF
TRBV4-1	.	TRBJ2-1	few	TGCGCCAGCAGCCAAGGGGTCTCCTACAATGAGCAGTTCTTC	CASSQGVSYNEQFF
TRBV7-2	TRBD1	TRBJ1-1	many	TGTGCCAGCAGCCTCGACAGGGTGTCTGAAGCTTTCTTT	CASSLDRVSEAFF
TRBV7-2	.	TRBJ1-1	many	TGTGCCAGCAGCTTTATGGGGCCCACTGAAGCTTTCTTT	CASSFMGPTEAFF
TRBV7-9	TRBD2	TRBJ2-5	few	TGTGCCAGCAGATCCGGGACTAGCGGCATACCATTCCAAGAGACCCAGTACTTC	CASRSGTSGIPFQETQYF
TRBV20-1	.	TRBJ2-3	many	TGCAGTGCTAGTGTGAGGGTCACAAATACGCAGTATTTT	CSASVRVTNTQYF
TRBV7-9	.	TRBJ2-7	.	TGTGCCAGCAGCCGCAGAGAGAGCTCCTACGAGCAGTACTTC	CASSRRESSYEQYF
TRBV20-1	.	TRBJ1-4	many	TGCAGTGCGAGCCGGGGCCTTCACACAAATGAAAAACTGTTTTTT	CSASRGLHTNEKLFF
TRBV20-1	.	TRBJ1-5	many	TGCAGTGCTAGAGATCCTTATACTCGCTCCAATCAGCCCCAGCATTTT	CSARDPYTRSNQPQHF
TRBV5-4	.	TRBJ2-7	many	TGTGCCAGCAGCTCCGACCGGGGAGGCCACGAGCAGTACTTC	CASSSDRGGHEQYF
TRBV7-9	TRBD1	TRBJ2-2	.	TGTGCCAGCAGCCGCGGACAGGAACACACCGGGGAGCTGTTTTTT	CASSRGQEHTGELFF
TRBV6-6	.	TRBJ2-3	few	TGTGCCAGCAACTTTTATGGGTTGGGCACAGATACGCAGTATTTT	CASNFYGLGTDTQYF
TRBV20-1	.	TRBJ1-3	few	TGCAGTGCAAGCGACAGGATTGGAAACACCATATATTTT	CSASDRIGNTIYF
TRBV28	.	TRBJ1-1	many	TGTGCCAGCAGTTGGGTTGGGAACACTGAAGCTTTCTTT	CASSWVGNTEAFF
TRBV25-1	TRBD1	TRBJ2-1	many	TGTGCCAGCAGTGAATATGCGGGACAGGGCAATGAGCAGTTCTTC	CASSEYAGQGNEQFF
TRBV12-3/TRBV12-4	TRBD2	TRBJ2-2	many	TGTGCCAGCAGTTTACACGGGGGGGCATCCGGGGAGCTGTTTTTT	CASSLHGGASGELFF
TRBV7-9	.	TRBJ1-2	many	TGTGCCAGCAGCTCGGCGGACTATGGCTACACCTTC	CASSSADYGYTF
TRBV20-1	TRBD1	TRBJ2-7	.	TGCAGTGCTAGAGGCCGTGACAGGGTCAACGAGCAGTACTTC	CSARGRDRVNEQYF
TRBV5-1	.	TRBJ2-1	many	TGTGCCAGCAGCCCGGACAGCTACAATGAGCAGTTCTTC	CASSPDSYNEQFF
TRBV6-6	.	TRBJ1-5	many	TGTGCCAGCAGAACAAGACAGAGCAATCAGCCCCAGCATTTT	CASRTRQSNQPQHF
TRBV20-1	.	TRBJ2-1	many	TGCAGTGCTAGGGGGACCTACAATGAGCAGTTCTTC	CSARGTYNEQFF
TRBV7-2	.	TRBJ2-5	many	TGTGCCAGCAGCTTAGCGGGCAGGGGACGTCAAGAGACCCAGTACTTC	CASSLAGRGRQETQYF
TRBV9	.	TRBJ1-2	.	TGTGCCAGCAGCGTAGCCGAGTTCCTAGCCTATGGCTACACCTTC	CASSVAEFLAYGYTF
TRBV12-3/TRBV12-4	TRBD2	TRBJ2-1	many	TGTGCCAGCACCTTCTTGAGCGGGGGGGCCGATGAGCAGTTCTTC	CASTFLSGGADEQFF
TRBV28	TRBD2	TRBJ2-5	many	TGTGCCAGCAGTACCTTGGGACTAGCGGGGGGGTACCAAGAGACCCAGTACTTC	CASSTLGLAGGYQETQYF
TRBV6-2/TRBV6-3	.	TRBJ2-1	.	TGTGCCAGCAGTTCAAGGCCAAATGAGCAGTTCTTC	CASSSRPNEQFF
TRBV12-3/TRBV12-4	.	TRBJ1-4	few	TGTGCCAGCAGTTTAGGGCCCTTCCAGAAACTGTTTTTT	CASSLGPFQKLFF
TRBV28	.	TRBJ1-1	many	TGTGCCAGCAATAGGGGGACTGAAGCTTTCTTT	CASNRGTEAFF
TRBV3-1	.	TRBJ2-4	many	TGTGCCAGCAGCCTTTTGGTCCACCGAGCCAAAAACATTCAGTACTTC	CASSLLVHRAKNIQYF
TRBV28	TRBD1	TRBJ1-2	many	TGTGCCAGCACTTCCGGACAGGGGGCGTATGGCTACACCTTC	CASTSGQGAYGYTF
TRBV15	.	TRBJ2-7	.	TGTGCCACCAGCAGATGGGGAGGAGAGCAGTACTTC	CATSRWGGEQYF
TRBV20-1	.	TRBJ1-5	many	TGCAGTGCTAGTTTAGGAAACCAGCCCCAGCATTTT	CSASLGNQPQHF
TRBV28	.	TRBJ1-6	.	TGTGCCAGCACCCCTTTTCGGGGGTTCAATAATTCACCCCTCCACTTT	CASTPFRGFNNSPLHF